These 18 T cell receptor beta chains came from one sample sequenced in a study of OX40 agonist ivuxolimab in advanced cancers. Measured with immunoSEQ multiplex PCR; TCRdb has only the in-frame clones, and not every one. The data contain 77,000 or so clones, around 93% of them singletons. Sequenced here: CD4+ or CD8+ T cells sorted from blood, sampled in a trial of the OX40 agonist ivuxolimab. Receptors were obtained from an adult with an advanced solid tumor such as melanoma, head and neck, liver or kidney cancer.

The chain employs TRBV13 and TRBJ2-1; TRBD1 might be the D (6 bases). Trimming pared 4 bases from V and 3 bases from J, leaving 16 bases between. Germline V gene lookup returns CDR1 PRHDT and CDR2 FYEKMQ (reference sequence). The CDR3 totals 16 residues. The CDR3 DNA is TGTGCCAGCAGCTCACCCCCGGGACACGACTACAATGAGCAGTTCTTC. Translated, it gives CASSSPPGHDYNEQFF.

This rearrangement joins TRBV4-2 to TRBJ2-2; D call uncertain. This CDR3 spans 15 amino acids. Trimming removed 1 base from V and 1 base from J, with 7 bases in between. CDR1 is LGHNA, CDR2 YNFKEQ, per germline. The CDR3: CASSQVAENTGELFF. Written as DNA, the CDR3 is TGTGCCAGCAGCCAAGTCGCAGAGAACACCGGGGAGCTGTTTTTT.

The chain joins TRBV4-2 to TRBJ2-7; a possible D gene is TRBD1 (6 bases). Per germline, CDR1 LGHNA and CDR2 YNFKEQ. V lost 5 bases and J 5 bases, leaving 16 bases between the germline ends. The CDR3 covers 14 residues. The chain's CDR3 is CASSLGLRGDEQYF. CDR3 nucleotides: TGTGCCAGCAGCTTAGGGCTCAGGGGCGACGAGCAGTACTTC.

The chain links TRBV6-1 to TRBJ1-5, with 7 bases aligning to TRBD1. This CDR3 region has 14 residues. V dropped 6 bases and J dropped 4; count of bases not matched to a gene: 6. Germline V gene data show CDR1 as MNHNS and CDR2 as SASEGT. CDR3 residues: CASSGTEPNQPQHF. The CDR3 DNA is TGTGCCAGCAGCGGGACAGAGCCAAATCAGCCCCAGCATTTT.

This clone was observed a handful of times. The genes are TRBV9 and TRBJ1-1, with D hard to call. With 0 bases removed from V and 4 bases from J, the gap between germline ends came to 13 bases. CDR1 SGDLS and CDR2 YYNGEE come from the germline V gene. CDR3 length: 15 amino acids. CDR3 sequence (DNA): TGTGCCAGCAGCGTAGATCCAGCATCGGGCACTGAAGCTTTCTTT. It specifies CASSVDPASGTEAFF. Supplemented by reference TRBV9 and TRBJ1-1, the full variable domain reads DSGVTQTPKHLITATGQRVTLRCSPRSGDLSVYWYQQSLDQGLQFLIQYYNGEERAKGNILERFSAQQFPDLHSELNLSSLELGDSALYFCASSVDPASGTEAFFGQGTRLTVV.

V usage is TRBV13 and J usage is TRBJ1-3, with D unresolved. The CDR3 runs 15 residues. V lost 6 bases, J lost 0 bases, and 12 bases lay in between. Germline V lookup: CDR1 PRHDT, CDR2 FYEKMQ (reference sequence). The DNA of the CDR3 is TGTGCCAGCAGTACCCGTGGCAGCTCTGGAAACACCATATATTTT. Residues: CASSTRGSSGNTIYF.

V usage is TRBV7-6 and J usage is TRBJ2-1; D is possibly TRBD1 or TRBD2 (5 bases each). The CDR3 has 11 residues. V was clipped by 5 bases and J by 9 bases, with 8 bases between them. Looked up from germline, CDR1 is SGHVS and CDR2 is FNYEAQ. CDR3 sequence reads: CASSEGREQFF. The CDR3 bases are TGTGCCAGCAGCGAGGGACGTGAGCAGTTCTTC.

V and J are TRBV4-1 and TRBJ1-1; no firm D call. Germline V gives CDR1 MGHRA, CDR2 YSYEKL. Trimming removed 4 bases from V and 4 bases from J, with 16 bases in between. This CDR3 spans 15 amino acids. CDR3 amino acids: CASSRVEGGGTEAFF. For the CDR3, the DNA is TGCGCCAGCAGCCGCGTGGAGGGCGGTGGCACTGAAGCTTTCTTT.

The genes are TRBV7-2 and TRBJ1-2, with unresolved D. The CDR3 consists of 12 residues. From germline, CDR1 is SGHTA and CDR2 FQGNSA. Trimming removed 8 bases from V and 8 bases from J, with 15 bases in between. The CDR3 bases are TGTGCCAGCGAGTACGAGCCGGGCGGCTACACCTTC. It translates to CASEYEPGGYTF.

The chain recombines TRBV12-5 with TRBJ1-1; TRBD1 matches at 9 bases. Germline V gives CDR1 LGHNT, CDR2 FRNRAP. V was pared by 1 base and J by 3 bases, with 3 bases of the junction left unmatched. The CDR3 sequence is 15 residues long. The CDR3, as DNA: TGTGCTAGTGGTTTGGCACAGGGGGCGTACACTGAAGCTTTCTTT. This translates into CASGLAQGAYTEAFF.

This chain links TRBV5-5 with TRBJ2-7; possible D gene TRBD1, 7 bases. The V end was cut by 3 bases, the J end by 2 bases, with 12 bases between. CDR3 size: 14 residues. CDR1 and CDR2 from the germline V gene are SGHKS and YYEKEE (reference sequence). CDR3 loop: CASSSSRGAYEQYF. The DNA for the CDR3 is TGTGCCAGCAGCTCGTCCAGGGGGGCCTACGAGCAGTACTTC. Complete variable domain (other parts from reference TRBV5-5 and TRBJ2-7): DAGVTQSPTHLIKTRGQQVTLRCSPISGHKSVSWYQQVLGQGPQFIFQYYEKEERGRGNFPDRFSARQFPNYSSELNVNALLLGDSALYLCASSSSRGAYEQYFGPGTRLTVT.

This chain connects TRBV18 to TRBJ2-1, with 8 nucleotides matching TRBD2. The germline V gene encodes CDR1 KGHSH and CDR2 LQKENI. The V segment lost 4 bases and the J segment 7 bases; nucleotides outside the gene matches: 12. The CDR3 extends over 16 amino acids. CDR3 DNA sequence: TGTGCCAGCTCACGTTTCGTCGGGGGGGCATGGAATGAGCAGTTCTTC. Protein: CASSRFVGGAWNEQFF. Together with reference TRBV18 and TRBJ2-1, the CDR3 gives the full variable domain: NAGVMQNPRHLVRRRGQEARLRCSPMKGHSHVYWYRQLPEEGLKFMVYLQKENIIDESGMPKERFSAEFPKEGPSILRIQQVVRGDSAAYFCASSRFVGGAWNEQFFGPGTRLTVL.

By share of the sample, this clone is medium-sized. The genes are TRBV7-4 and TRBJ1-5; possible D gene TRBD1, 6 bases. CDR3 size: 16 residues. V lost 1 base to trimming and J lost 3 bases, with 13 bases between them. From germline, CDR1 is SGHVT and CDR2 SQSDAQ. CDR3 DNA sequence: TGTGCCAGCAGCTTAGAAGGGGGGAGCATCAATCAGCCCCAGCATTTT. Translated, it gives CASSLEGGSINQPQHF.

V usage is TRBV7-2 and J usage is TRBJ1-3; no definite D call. Germline V lookup: CDR1 SGHTA, CDR2 FQGNSA. This CDR3 spans 16 amino acids. Trimming took off 6 bases at V and 4 bases at J, with 19 bases between the two ends. CDR3: CASSLEEEGSGNTIYF. CDR3 bases: TGTGCCAGCAGTCTAGAGGAAGAGGGTTCAGGAAACACCATATATTTT.

This chain uses TRBV27 with TRBJ2-1; 9 bases map to TRBD2. Germline values: CDR1 MNHEY, CDR2 SMNVEV (reference sequence). After removal of 2 bases from V and 6 bases from J, the junction contained 5 bases not matched to a gene. The CDR3 has 15 residues. The CDR3 here is CASSLLAGLSNEQFF. CDR3 nucleotides: TGTGCCAGCAGTTTACTAGCGGGGTTGTCCAATGAGCAGTTCTTC.

This chain uses TRBV5-1 with TRBJ1-1; D remains unclear. Trimming removed 1 base at V and 0 bases at J, with 7 bases between. CDR1 and CDR2 from the germline V gene are SGHRS and YFSETQ. This CDR3 region has 14 residues. The CDR3: CASSLYAVNTEAFF. The CDR3 DNA reads as TGCGCCAGCAGCTTGTATGCGGTGAACACTGAAGCTTTCTTT.

The chain has TRBV27 and TRBJ2-3; 10 bases agree with TRBD2. J lost 4 bases, V lost 3 bases, and 4 bases had no gene match. Per germline, CDR1 MNHEY and CDR2 SMNVEV (reference sequence). The CDR3 is 15 residues long. CDR3 sequence: CASSFSSGGADTQYF. DNA for the CDR3: TGTGCCAGCAGTTTTAGCAGCGGGGGGGCAGATACGCAGTATTTT.

The CDR3 sequence: CASSLTGGITEAFF. The CDR3 DNA follows: TGTGCCAGCAGCTTAACAGGGGGGATCACTGAAGCTTTCTTT. This rearrangement joins TRBV7-9 to TRBJ1-1; 8 bases match TRBD1. Germline CDR1 reads SEHNR; CDR2 reads FQNEAQ (reference sequence). V shed 2 bases and J 4 bases; nucleotides not matched to a gene: 3. This CDR3 is built from 14 residues.